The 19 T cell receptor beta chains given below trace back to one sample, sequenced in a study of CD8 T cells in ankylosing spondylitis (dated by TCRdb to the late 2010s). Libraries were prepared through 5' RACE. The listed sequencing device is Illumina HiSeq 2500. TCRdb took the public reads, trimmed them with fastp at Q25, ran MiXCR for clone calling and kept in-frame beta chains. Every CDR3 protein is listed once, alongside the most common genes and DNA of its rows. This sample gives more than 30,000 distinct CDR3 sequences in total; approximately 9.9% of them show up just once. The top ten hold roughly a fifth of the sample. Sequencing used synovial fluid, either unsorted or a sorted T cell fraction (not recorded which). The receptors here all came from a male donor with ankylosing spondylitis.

The CDR3 sequence: CASSLAVGSYEQYF. As DNA, the CDR3 is TGTGCCAGCAGCTTAGCGGTAGGGAGCTACGAGCAGTACTTC. This chain connects TRBV7-6 to TRBJ2-7; TRBD2 might be the D (5 bases). The CDR3 is 14 residues long. CDR1 and CDR2 from the germline V gene are SGHVS and FNYEAQ. V shed 0 bases and J shed 3 bases, with 9 bases lying between them.

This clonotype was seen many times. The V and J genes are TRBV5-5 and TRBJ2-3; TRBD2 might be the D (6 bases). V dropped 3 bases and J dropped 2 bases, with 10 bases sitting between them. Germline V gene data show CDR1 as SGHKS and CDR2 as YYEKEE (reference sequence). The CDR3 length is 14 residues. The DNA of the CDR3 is TGTGCCAGCAGCTACCAGCGGGCCACAGATACGCAGTATTTT. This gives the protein CASSYQRATDTQYF.

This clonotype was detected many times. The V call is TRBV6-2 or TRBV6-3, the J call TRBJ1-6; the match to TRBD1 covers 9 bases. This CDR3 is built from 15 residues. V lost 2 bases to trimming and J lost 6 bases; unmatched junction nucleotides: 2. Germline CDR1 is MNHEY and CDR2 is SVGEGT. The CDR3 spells CASSYPTGGNSPLHF. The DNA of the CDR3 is TGTGCCAGCAGTTACCCGACAGGGGGTAATTCACCCCTCCACTTT.

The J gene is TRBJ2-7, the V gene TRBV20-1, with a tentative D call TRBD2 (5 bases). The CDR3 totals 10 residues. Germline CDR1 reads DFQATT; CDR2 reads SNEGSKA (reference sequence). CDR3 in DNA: TGCAGGGACTTCACCTACGAGCAGTACTTC. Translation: CRDFTYEQYF.

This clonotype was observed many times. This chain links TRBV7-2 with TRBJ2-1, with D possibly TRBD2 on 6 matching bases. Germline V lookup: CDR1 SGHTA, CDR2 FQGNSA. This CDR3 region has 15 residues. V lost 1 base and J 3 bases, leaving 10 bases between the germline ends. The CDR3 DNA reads TGTGCCAGCAGCTTAGGGGACTTCGACTACAATGAGCAGTTCTTC. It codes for CASSLGDFDYNEQFF. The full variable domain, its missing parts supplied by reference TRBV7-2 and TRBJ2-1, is GAGVSQSPSNKVTEKGKDVELRCDPISGHTALYWYRQSLGQGLEFLIYFQGNSAPDKSGLPSDRFSAERTGGSVSTLTIQRTQQEDSAVYLCASSLGDFDYNEQFFGPGTRLTVL.

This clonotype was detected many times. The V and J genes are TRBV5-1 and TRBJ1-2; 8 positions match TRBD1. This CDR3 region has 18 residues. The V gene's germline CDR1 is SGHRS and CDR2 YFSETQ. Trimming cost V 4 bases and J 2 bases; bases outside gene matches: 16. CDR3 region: CASSLAPPRTGNNYGYTF. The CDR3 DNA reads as TGCGCCAGCAGCCTAGCCCCCCCTCGGACAGGGAACAACTATGGCTACACCTTC.

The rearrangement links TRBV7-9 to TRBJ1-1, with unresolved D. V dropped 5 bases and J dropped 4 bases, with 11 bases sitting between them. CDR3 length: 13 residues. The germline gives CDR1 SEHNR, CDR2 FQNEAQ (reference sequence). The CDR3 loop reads CASSSPGSTEAFF. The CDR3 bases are TGTGCCAGCAGCAGCCCGGGAAGCACTGAAGCTTTCTTT. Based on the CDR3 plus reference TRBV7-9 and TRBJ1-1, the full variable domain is DTGVSQNPRHKITKRGQNVTFRCDPISEHNRLYWYRQTLGQGPEFLTYFQNEAQLEKSRLLSDRFSAERPKGSFSTLEIQRTEQGDSAMYLCASSSPGSTEAFFGQGTRLTVV.

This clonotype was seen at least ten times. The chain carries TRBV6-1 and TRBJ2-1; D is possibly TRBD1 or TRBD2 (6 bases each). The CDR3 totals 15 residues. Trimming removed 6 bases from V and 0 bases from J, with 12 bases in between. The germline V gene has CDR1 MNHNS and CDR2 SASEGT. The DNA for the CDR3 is TGTGCCAGCAGGAAGGGGGGCGTCTCCTACAATGAGCAGTTCTTC. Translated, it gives CASRKGGVSYNEQFF.

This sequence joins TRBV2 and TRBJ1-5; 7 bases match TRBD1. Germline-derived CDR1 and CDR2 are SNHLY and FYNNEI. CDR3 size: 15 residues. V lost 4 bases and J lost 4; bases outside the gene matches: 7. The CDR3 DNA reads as TGTGCCAGCAGTGCTTCCAGGGGGGCGAATCAGCCCCAGCATTTT. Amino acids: CASSASRGANQPQHF.

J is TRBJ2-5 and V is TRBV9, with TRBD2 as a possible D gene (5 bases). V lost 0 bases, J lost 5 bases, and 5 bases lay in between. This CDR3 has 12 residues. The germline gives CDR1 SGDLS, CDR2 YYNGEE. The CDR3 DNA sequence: TGTGCCAGCAGCGTAGGGGAGGAGACCCAGTACTTC. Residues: CASSVGEETQYF.

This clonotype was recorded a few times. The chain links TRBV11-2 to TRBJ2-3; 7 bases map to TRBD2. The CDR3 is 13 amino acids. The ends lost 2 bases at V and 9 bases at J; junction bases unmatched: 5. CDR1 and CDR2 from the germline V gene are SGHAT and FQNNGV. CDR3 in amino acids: CASSLKSGKTQYF. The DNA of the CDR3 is TGTGCCAGCAGCTTAAAAAGCGGGAAGACGCAGTATTTT.

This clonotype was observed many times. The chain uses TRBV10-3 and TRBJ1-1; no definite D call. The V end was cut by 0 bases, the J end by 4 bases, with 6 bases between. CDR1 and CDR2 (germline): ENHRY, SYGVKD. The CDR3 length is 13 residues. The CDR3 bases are TGTGCCATCAGTGAGTCGGTGACCACTGAAGCTTTCTTT. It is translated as CAISESVTTEAFF.

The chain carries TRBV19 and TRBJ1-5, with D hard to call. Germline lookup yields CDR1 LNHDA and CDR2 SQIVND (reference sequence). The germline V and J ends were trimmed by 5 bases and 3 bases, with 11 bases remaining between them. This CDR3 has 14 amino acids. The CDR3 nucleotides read TGTGCCAGTAGTTTCGGGAGGACCAATCAGCCCCAGCATTTT. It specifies CASSFGRTNQPQHF. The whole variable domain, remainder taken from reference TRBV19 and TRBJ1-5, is DGGITQSPKYLFRKEGQNVTLSCEQNLNHDAMYWYRQDPGQGLRLIYYSQIVNDFQKGDIAEGYSVSREKKESFPLTVTSAQKNPTAFYLCASSFGRTNQPQHFGDGTRLSIL.

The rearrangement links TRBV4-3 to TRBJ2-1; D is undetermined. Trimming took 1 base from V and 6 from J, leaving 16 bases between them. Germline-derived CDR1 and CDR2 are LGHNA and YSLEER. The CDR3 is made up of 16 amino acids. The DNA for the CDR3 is TGCGCCAGCAGCCAAGGCTCGTTCTTAGGTGGCAATGAGCAGTTCTTC. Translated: CASSQGSFLGGNEQFF.

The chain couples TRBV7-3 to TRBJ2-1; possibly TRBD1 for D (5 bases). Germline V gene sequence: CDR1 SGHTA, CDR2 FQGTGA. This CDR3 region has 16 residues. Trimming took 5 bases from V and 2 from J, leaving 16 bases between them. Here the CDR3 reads CASSGPQGSTYNEQFF. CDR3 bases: TGTGCCAGCAGCGGCCCGCAGGGCTCTACCTACAATGAGCAGTTCTTC.

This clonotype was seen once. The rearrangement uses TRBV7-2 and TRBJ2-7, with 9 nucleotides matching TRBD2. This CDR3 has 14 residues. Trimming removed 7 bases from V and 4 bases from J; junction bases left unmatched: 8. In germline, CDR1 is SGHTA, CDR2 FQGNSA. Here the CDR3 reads CASNRRTSEYEQYF. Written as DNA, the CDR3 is TGTGCCAGCAACAGGCGGACTAGCGAGTACGAGCAGTACTTC.

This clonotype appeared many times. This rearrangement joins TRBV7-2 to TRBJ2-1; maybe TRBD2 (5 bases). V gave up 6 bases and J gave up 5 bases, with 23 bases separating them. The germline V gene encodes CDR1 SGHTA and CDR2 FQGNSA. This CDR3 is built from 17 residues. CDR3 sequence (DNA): TGTGCCAGCAGGCCGCTCTCCGGGATTTATTGGGACAATGAGCAGTTCTTC. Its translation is CASRPLSGIYWDNEQFF.

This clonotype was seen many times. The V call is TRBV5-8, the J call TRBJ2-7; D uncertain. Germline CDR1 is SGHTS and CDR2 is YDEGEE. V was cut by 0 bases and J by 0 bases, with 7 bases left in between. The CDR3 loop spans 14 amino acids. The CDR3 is CASSLGVDSYEQYF. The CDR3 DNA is TGTGCCAGCAGCTTGGGGGTGGACTCCTACGAGCAGTACTTC.

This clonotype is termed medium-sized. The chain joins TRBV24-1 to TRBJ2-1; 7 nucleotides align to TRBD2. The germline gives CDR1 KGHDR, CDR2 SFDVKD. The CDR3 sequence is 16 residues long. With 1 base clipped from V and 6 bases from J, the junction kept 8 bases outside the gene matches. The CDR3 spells CATSDLGAGEGNEQFF. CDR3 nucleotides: TGTGCCACCAGTGATTTAGGGGCGGGAGAGGGCAATGAGCAGTTCTTC.